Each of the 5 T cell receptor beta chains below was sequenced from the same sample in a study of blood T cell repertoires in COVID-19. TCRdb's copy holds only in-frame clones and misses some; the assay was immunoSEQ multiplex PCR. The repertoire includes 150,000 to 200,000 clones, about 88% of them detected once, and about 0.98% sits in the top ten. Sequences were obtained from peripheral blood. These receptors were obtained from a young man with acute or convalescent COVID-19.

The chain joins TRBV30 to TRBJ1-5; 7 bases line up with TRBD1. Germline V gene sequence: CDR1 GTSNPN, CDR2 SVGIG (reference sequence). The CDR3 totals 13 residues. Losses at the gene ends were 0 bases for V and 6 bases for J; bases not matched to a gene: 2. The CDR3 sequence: CAWSVSGGQPQHF. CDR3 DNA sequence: TGTGCCTGGAGTGTTTCAGGGGGTCAGCCCCAGCATTTT.

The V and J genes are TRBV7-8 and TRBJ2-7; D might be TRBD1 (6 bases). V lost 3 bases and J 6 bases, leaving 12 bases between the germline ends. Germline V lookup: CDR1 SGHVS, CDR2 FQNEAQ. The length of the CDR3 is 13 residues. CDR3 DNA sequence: TGTGCCAGCAGCTTGCACCAGGGGTCCGAGCAGTACTTC. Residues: CASSLHQGSEQYF.

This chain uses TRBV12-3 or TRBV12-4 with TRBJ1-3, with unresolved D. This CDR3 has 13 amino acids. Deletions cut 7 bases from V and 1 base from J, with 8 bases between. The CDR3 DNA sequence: TGTGCCAGCACCCGAGCATCTGGAAACACCATATATTTT. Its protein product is CASTRASGNTIYF.

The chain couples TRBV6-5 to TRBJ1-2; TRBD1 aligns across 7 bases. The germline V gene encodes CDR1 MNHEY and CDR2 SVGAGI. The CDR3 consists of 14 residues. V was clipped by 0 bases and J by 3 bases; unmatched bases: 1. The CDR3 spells CASSYSGQYYGYTF. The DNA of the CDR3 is TGTGCCAGCAGTTACTCGGGACAGTACTATGGCTACACCTTC.

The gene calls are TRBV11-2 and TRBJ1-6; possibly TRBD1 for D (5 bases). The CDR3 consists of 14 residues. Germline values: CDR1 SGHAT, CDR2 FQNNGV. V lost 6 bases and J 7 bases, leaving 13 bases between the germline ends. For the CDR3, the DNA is TGTGCCAGCAGAGCGGGACCCAAGAATTCACCCCTCCACTTT. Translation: CASRAGPKNSPLHF. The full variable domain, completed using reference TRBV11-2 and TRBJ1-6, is EAGVAQSPRYKIIEKRQSVAFWCNPISGHATLYWYQQILGQGPKLLIQFQNNGVVDDSQLPKDRFSAERLKGVDSTLKIQPAKLEDSAVYLCASRAGPKNSPLHFGNGTRLTVT.